These T cell receptor beta chains were read from a single sample in a study of blood T cell repertoires in COVID-19. The method was immunoSEQ multiplex PCR; TCRdb's version includes in-frame clones alone and lacks a portion of them. Seen here are about 44,000 clones, 82% observed once, and the top ten hold approximately 4.1%. Sequencing was performed on peripheral blood. These TCRs come from a woman in her seventies with acute or convalescent COVID-19. Both conserved end residues are part of each CDR3. D genes are given only for firm matches. The size entry is marked missing in some rows and otherwise reads once, few, many or a size class.

d_call j_call v_call clone_size cdr3_nt cdr3_aa
TRBD1 TRBJ1-2 TRBV19 - TGTGCCAGTAACCTAAGAAGGGGGCAGGATGGCTACACCTTC CASNLRRGQDGYTF
TRBD1 TRBJ1-2 TRBV6-5 - TGTGCCAGCAGGTACCGGGACAGGGACGGCTACACCTTC CASRYRDRDGYTF
TRBD1 TRBJ2-7 TRBV19 - TGTGCCAGTGGGAAACCCGGGCAGGGGGTCTACGAGCAGTACTTC CASGKPGQGVYEQYF
- TRBJ1-5 TRBV19 few TGTGCCAGTACTCCAGAGGGCAAATTCAGGAGCAATCAGCCCCAGCATTTT CASTPEGKFRSNQPQHF
- TRBJ1-2 TRBV7-9 - TGTGCCAGCAGCTTAACGTTGAGGGATGCCCGGAACTATGGCTACACCTTC CASSLTLRDARNYGYTF
- TRBJ2-1 TRBV30 - TGTGCCTGGAGTGCAGGGAGGTCCGATGAGCAGTTCTTC CAWSAGRSDEQFF
TRBD1 TRBJ1-3 TRBV28 few TGTGCCAGCAGTCCGTCGGACAGGGGAAACACCATATATTTT CASSPSDRGNTIYF
TRBD2 TRBJ2-7 TRBV6-5 - TGTGCCAGCAGCACACTAGCGGGAGGTTTGGGTGAGCAGTACTTC CASSTLAGGLGEQYF
TRBD2 TRBJ2-7 TRBV6-2/TRBV6-3 - TGTGCCAGCAGCGCCCCCAGGCTAGCGGGATCGGACGAGCAGTACTTC CASSAPRLAGSDEQYF
TRBD2 TRBJ2-2 TRBV9 - TGTGCCAGCAGCGCCCAAGGTGGACTAGCGGGAGGGCTGTTTTTT CASSAQGGLAGGLFF
- TRBJ2-1 TRBV7-9 - TGTGCCAGCACCTCGGTACGGGAGCGGGTCAACAATGAGCAGTTCTTC CASTSVRERVNNEQFF
TRBD2 TRBJ2-1 TRBV28 - TGTGCCAGCAGTTTAAGATTGTTAATTAGCGGGAGTAAAAATGAGCAGTTCTTC CASSLRLLISGSKNEQFF
TRBD2 TRBJ2-1 TRBV27 - TGTGCCACCATTTCTCGCCTGGCGGGAGTTTCCCACAATGAGCAGTTCTTC CATISRLAGVSHNEQFF
TRBD1 TRBJ1-2 TRBV19 - TGTGCCAGTCACATCCCCGGACAGGGGGCATACTATGGCTACACCTTC CASHIPGQGAYYGYTF
TRBD1 TRBJ1-1 TRBV25-1 - TGTGCCAGCAGTTACCCGGGACAGCTAGAAGCTTTCTTT CASSYPGQLEAFF
TRBD1 TRBJ2-1 TRBV11-1 few TGTGCCAGCAGCAGGGTACAGGGGTGGATCAATGAGCAGTTCTTC CASSRVQGWINEQFF
- TRBJ2-1 TRBV29-1 - TGCAGCGTTGACGGGGGAAGGTCCTACAATGAGCAGTTCTTC CSVDGGRSYNEQFF